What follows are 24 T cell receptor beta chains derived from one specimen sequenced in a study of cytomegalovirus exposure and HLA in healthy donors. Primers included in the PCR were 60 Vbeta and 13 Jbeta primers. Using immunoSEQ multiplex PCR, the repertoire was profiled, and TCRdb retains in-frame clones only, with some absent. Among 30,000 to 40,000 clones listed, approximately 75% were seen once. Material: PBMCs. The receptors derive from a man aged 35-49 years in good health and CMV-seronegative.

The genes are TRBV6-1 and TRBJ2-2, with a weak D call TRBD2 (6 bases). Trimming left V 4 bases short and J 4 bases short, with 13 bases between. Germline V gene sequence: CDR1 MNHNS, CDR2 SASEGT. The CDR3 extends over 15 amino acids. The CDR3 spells CASSARGRGTGELFF. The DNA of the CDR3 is TGTGCCAGCAGTGCACGGGGGAGAGGCACCGGGGAGCTGTTTTTT.

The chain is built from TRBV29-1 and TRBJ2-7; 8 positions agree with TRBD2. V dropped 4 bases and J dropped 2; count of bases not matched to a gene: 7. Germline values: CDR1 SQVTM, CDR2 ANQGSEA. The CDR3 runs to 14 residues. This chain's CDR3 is CSVVGAGGAYEQYF. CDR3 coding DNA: TGCAGCGTTGTCGGGGCGGGGGGTGCCTACGAGCAGTACTTC.

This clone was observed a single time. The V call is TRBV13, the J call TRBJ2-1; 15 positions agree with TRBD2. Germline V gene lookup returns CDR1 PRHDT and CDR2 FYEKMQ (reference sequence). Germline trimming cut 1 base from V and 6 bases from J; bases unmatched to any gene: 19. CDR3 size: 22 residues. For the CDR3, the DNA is TGTGCCAGCAGCTTAGTGCCCCGTAGGACTAGCGGGGGGGCCGTCGTTCCCAATGAGCAGTTCTTC. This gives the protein CASSLVPRRTSGGAVVPNEQFF.

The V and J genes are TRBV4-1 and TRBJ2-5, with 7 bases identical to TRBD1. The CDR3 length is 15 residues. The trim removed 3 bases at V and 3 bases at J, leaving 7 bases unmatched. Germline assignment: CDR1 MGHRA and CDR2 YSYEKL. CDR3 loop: CASSQYAGGKETQYF. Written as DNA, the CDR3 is TGCGCCAGCAGCCAGTACGCAGGGGGAAAAGAGACCCAGTACTTC.

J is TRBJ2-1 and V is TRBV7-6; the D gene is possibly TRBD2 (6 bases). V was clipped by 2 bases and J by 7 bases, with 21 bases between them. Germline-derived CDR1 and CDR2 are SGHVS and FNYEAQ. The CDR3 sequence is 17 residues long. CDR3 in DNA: TGTGCCAGCAGCTTATTACTTTGGCTAGCGAGGCGAAATGAGCAGTTCTTC. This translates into CASSLLLWLARRNEQFF. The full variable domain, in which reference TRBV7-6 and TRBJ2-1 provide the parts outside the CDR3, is GAGVSQSPRYKVTKRGQDVALRCDPISGHVSLYWYRQALGQGPEFLTYFNYEAQQDKSGLPNDRFSAERPEGSISTLTIQRTEQRDSAMYRCASSLLLWLARRNEQFFGPGTRLTVL.

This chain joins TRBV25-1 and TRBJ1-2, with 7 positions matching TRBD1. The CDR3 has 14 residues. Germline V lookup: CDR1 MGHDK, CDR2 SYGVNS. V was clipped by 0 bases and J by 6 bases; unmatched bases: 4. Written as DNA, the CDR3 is TGTGCCAGCAGTGAATATTTCACAGGGGATGGCTACACCTTC. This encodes CASSEYFTGDGYTF.

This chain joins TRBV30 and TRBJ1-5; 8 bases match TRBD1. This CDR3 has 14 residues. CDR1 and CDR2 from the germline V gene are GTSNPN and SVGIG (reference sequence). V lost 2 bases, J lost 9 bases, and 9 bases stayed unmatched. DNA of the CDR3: TGTGCCTGGAGTCCCATCAGGGGGCAGAGGCCCCAGCATTTT. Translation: CAWSPIRGQRPQHF.

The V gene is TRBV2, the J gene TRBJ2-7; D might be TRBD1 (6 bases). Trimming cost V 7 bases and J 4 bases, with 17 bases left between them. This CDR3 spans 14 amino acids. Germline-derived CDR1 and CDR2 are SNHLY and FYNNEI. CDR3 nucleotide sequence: TGTGCCAGCACCCCATCCCAGGGGCGATACGAGCAGTACTTC. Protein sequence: CASTPSQGRYEQYF.

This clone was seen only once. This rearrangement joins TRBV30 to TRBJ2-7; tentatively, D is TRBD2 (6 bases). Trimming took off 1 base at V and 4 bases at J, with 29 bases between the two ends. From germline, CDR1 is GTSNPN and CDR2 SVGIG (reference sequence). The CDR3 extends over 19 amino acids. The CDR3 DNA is TGTGCCTGGAGTGCCCCTCGATGGGGCGGGTCGGAGGGAAGATACGAGCAGTACTTC. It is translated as CAWSAPRWGGSEGRYEQYF.

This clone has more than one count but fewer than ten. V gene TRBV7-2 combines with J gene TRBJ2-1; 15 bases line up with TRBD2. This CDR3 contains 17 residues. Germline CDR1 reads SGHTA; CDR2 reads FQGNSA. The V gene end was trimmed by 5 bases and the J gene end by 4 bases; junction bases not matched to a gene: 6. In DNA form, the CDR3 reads TGTGCCAGCAGCCCCCGGACTAGCGGGGGGGTTTACAATGAGCAGTTCTTC. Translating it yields CASSPRTSGGVYNEQFF.

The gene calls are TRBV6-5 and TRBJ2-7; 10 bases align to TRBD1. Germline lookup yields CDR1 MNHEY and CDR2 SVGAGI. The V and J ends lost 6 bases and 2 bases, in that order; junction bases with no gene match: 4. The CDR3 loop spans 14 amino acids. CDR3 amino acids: CASRRGQGAYEQYF. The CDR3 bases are TGTGCCAGCAGACGAGGACAGGGGGCCTACGAGCAGTACTTC.

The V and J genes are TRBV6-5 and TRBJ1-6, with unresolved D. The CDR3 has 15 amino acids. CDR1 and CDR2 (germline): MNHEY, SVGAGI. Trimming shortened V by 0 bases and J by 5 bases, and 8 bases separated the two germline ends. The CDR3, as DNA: TGTGCCAGCAGTTACTCACAGACGAATAATTCACCCCTCCACTTT. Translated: CASSYSQTNNSPLHF.

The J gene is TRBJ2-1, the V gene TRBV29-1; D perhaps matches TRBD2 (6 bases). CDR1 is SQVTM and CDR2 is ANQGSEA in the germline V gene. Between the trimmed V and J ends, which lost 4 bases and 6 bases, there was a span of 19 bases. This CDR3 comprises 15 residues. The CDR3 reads CSVVPYVTGGNEQFF. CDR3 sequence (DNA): TGCAGCGTTGTTCCGTATGTTACCGGGGGCAATGAGCAGTTCTTC.

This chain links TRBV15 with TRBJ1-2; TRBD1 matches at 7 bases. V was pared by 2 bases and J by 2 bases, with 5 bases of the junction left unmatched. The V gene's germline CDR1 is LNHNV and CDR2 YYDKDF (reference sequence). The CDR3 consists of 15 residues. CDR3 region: CATSRIQGQNYGYTF. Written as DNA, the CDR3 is TGTGCCACCAGCAGAATACAGGGACAGAACTATGGCTACACCTTC.

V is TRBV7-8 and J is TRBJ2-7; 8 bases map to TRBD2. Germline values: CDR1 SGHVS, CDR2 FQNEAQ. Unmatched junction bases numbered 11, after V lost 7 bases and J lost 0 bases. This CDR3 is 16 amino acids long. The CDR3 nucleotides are TGTGCCAGCAAGTCAAGTCTAGCGGGCCACTCCTACGAGCAGTACTTC. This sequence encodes CASKSSLAGHSYEQYF.

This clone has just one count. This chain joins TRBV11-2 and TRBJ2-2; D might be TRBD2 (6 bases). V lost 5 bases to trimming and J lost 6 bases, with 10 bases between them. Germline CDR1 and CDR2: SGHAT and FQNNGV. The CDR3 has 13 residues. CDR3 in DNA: TGTGCCAGCAGCGGGACTCTCCCCGGGGAGCTGTTTTTT. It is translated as CASSGTLPGELFF.

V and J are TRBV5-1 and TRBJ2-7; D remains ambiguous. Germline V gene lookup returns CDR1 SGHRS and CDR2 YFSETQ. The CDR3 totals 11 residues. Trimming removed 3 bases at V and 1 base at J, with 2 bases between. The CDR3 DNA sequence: TGCGCCAGCAGCTCATCCTACGAGCAGTACTTC. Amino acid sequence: CASSSSYEQYF.

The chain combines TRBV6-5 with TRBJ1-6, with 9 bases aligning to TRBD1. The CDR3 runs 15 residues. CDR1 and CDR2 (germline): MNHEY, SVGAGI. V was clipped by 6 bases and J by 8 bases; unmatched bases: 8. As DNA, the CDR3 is TGTGCCAGCAGCTCCGGGACAGGGTTAGATTCACCCCTCCACTTT. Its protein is CASSSGTGLDSPLHF.

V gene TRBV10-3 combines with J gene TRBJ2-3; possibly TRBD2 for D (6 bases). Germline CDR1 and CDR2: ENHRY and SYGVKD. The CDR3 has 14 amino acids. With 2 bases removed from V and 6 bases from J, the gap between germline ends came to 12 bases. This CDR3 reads CAISEGGTGDTQYF. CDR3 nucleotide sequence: TGTGCCATCAGTGAGGGGGGGACGGGGGATACGCAGTATTTT.

As DNA, the CDR3 is TGTGCCACCAGTCGGAGACAGGGGATCCGCAATCAGCCCCAGCATTTT. Translated, it gives CATSRRQGIRNQPQHF. V usage is TRBV15 and J usage is TRBJ1-5, with 8 nucleotides matching TRBD1. Germline loops: CDR1 LNHNV, CDR2 YYDKDF (reference sequence). The ends lost 6 bases at V and 2 bases at J; junction bases unmatched: 9. The CDR3 sequence is 16 residues long.

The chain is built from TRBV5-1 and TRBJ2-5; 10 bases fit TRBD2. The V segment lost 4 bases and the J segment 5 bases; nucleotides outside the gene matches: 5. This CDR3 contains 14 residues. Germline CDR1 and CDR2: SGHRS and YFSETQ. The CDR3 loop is CASSPSGGAETQYF. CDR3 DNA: TGCGCCAGCAGCCCGAGCGGGGGGGCCGAGACCCAGTACTTC.

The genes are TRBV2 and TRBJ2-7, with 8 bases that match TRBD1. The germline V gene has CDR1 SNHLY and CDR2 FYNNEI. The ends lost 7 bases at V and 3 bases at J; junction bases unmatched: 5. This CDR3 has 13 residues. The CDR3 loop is CASKGQAFYEQYF. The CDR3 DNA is TGTGCCAGCAAGGGACAGGCCTTCTACGAGCAGTACTTC.

The CDR3 DNA follows: TGTGCCAGCAGCTCGGTTCTCTCTGGAAACACCATATATTTT. Its translation is CASSSVLSGNTIYF. This rearrangement joins TRBV11-2 to TRBJ1-3; D is ambiguous. Germline CDR1 is SGHAT and CDR2 is FQNNGV. The CDR3 covers 14 residues. Trimming shortened V by 4 bases and J by 0 bases, and 7 bases separated the two germline ends.

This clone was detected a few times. CDR3 residues: CASSLTLGETQYF. In nucleotides, the CDR3 is TGCGCCAGCAGCCTAACTCTCGGGGAGACCCAGTACTTC. This chain connects TRBV4-1 to TRBJ2-5; D remains unclear. V was shortened by 4 bases and J by 5 bases, with 11 bases between the two germline ends. Per germline, CDR1 MGHRA and CDR2 YSYEKL. The CDR3 length is 13 residues.